This passage covers 24 T cell receptor beta chains from one sample sequenced in a study of response to subunit inactivated influenza vaccine. MiXCR, run by TCRdb on the RT-PCR reads, gives a single entry per CDR3 protein. The sample lists some 550,000 distinct CDR3 sequences, approximately 20% occurring once. These same records also appear under a second study, on T cells expressing NK-cell markers. According to that study: A 5'RACE template switching approach incorporating UMIs was used to make TCR beta cDNA.

The input for sequencing was CD4+ T cells sorted from PBMCs, taken roughly 13 days after vaccination. These receptor sequences come from a man over 45 who received an inactivated influenza vaccine.

This clonotype was observed at least ten times. A junction end diverges from the germline sequence, so it may reflect a read error. V usage is TRBV12-3 or TRBV12-4 and J usage is TRBJ1-6, with D possibly matching TRBD1 (6 bases). CDR3 size: 13 residues. The CDR3 loop is CASSLDSNSPLHF. CDR3 nucleotide sequence: TGCGCCAGCAGCTTGGACAGCAATTCACCCCTCCACTTT.

This chain's CDR3 is CASSRVRTPTDEQFF. The CDR3 DNA sequence: TGTGCCAGCAGCCGAGTAAGGACTCCAACGGATGAGCAGTTCTTC. The chain employs TRBV14 and TRBJ2-1, with D possibly matching TRBD2 (5 bases). This CDR3 region has 15 residues. Germline loops: CDR1 SGHDN, CDR2 FVKESK. V was shortened by 4 bases and J by 8 bases, with 18 bases between the two germline ends.

This clonotype was recorded once. V gene TRBV27 combines with J gene TRBJ2-7; D might be TRBD1 (6 bases). CDR1 MNHEY and CDR2 SMNVEV come from the germline V gene (reference sequence). This CDR3 has 15 amino acids. Deletions cut 6 bases from V and 3 bases from J, with 18 bases between. CDR3 DNA: TGTGCCAGCAGCTCCGGACAGAGGAGACTCTACGAGCAGTACTTC. Its protein product is CASSSGQRRLYEQYF.

The sample holds a few counts of this clonotype. The chain has TRBV12-3 or TRBV12-4 and TRBJ2-3, with D perhaps being TRBD1 or TRBD2 (5 bases each). V was cut by 4 bases and J by 2 bases, with 13 bases left in between. This CDR3 region has 15 residues. CDR3 coding DNA: TGTGCCAGCAGTTCGGGCCGGGGCTACACAGATACGCAGTATTTT. Translation gives CASSSGRGYTDTQYF.

This clonotype was seen only a few times. The chain combines TRBV6-2 or TRBV6-3 with TRBJ2-7; D may be TRBD2 (7 bases). The length of the CDR3 is 14 residues. The ends were cut back, 2 bases at V and 6 bases at J, with 14 bases in the middle. The germline gives CDR1 MNHEY, CDR2 SVGEGT. CDR3 loop: CASSYGGGATEQYF. CDR3 in DNA: TGTGCCAGCAGTTACGGTGGGGGGGCCACCGAGCAGTACTTC.

The CDR3 reads CSAMLAGEGRTDTQYF. The CDR3 nucleotides are TGCAGTGCTATGCTAGCGGGAGAAGGCCGTACAGATACGCAGTATTTT. This chain connects TRBV20-1 to TRBJ2-3; 10 bases map to TRBD2. This CDR3 has 16 residues. The J segment lost 3 bases and the V segment lost 4 bases, leaving 10 bases of the junction unmatched. Germline assignment: CDR1 DFQATT and CDR2 SNEGSKA (reference sequence).

The rearrangement links TRBV14 to TRBJ1-4; tentatively, D is TRBD1 (5 bases). V shed 4 bases and J shed 8 bases, with 17 bases lying between them. The germline CDR1 and CDR2 sequences are SGHDN and FVKESK. This CDR3 region has 15 residues. The CDR3 reads CASSRGRGLGEKLFF. CDR3 sequence (DNA): TGTGCCAGCAGCCGTGGAAGGGGACTGGGGGAAAAACTGTTTTTT.

The gene calls are TRBV6-2 or TRBV6-3 and TRBJ2-1; TRBD2 matches at 7 bases. After removal of 6 bases from V and 6 bases from J, the junction contained 11 bases not matched to a gene. CDR1 and CDR2 (germline): MNHEY, SVGEGT. The length of the CDR3 is 15 residues. CDR3 region: CASSRPGLNPNEQFF. The CDR3 DNA sequence: TGTGCCAGCAGCCGACCGGGACTAAACCCCAATGAGCAGTTCTTC.

This clonotype came up a few times. The chain recombines TRBV20-1 with TRBJ2-7; D might be TRBD1 or TRBD2, each matching 5 bases. Trimming removed 6 bases from V and 4 bases from J, with 13 bases in between. Germline CDR1 and CDR2: DFQATT and SNEGSKA (reference sequence). The length of the CDR3 is 12 residues. The CDR3 DNA reads TGCAGTGCCACCCGGGACCTTTACGAGCAGTACTTC. Its protein product is CSATRDLYEQYF.

This clonotype showed up just a few times. The gene calls are TRBV4-3 and TRBJ1-1; tentative D call: TRBD1 (6 bases). Between the trimmed V and J ends, which lost 0 bases and 11 bases, there was a span of 16 bases. CDR1 is LGHNA and CDR2 is YSLEER in the germline V gene. This CDR3 is built from 14 residues. CDR3 residues: CASSQDPLGGLAFF. DNA of the CDR3: TGCGCCAGCAGCCAAGACCCCCTCGGGGGGCTGGCTTTCTTT.

This clonotype was detected a few times. V gene TRBV6-5 combines with J gene TRBJ1-4, with 10 bases lining up with TRBD1. The CDR3 contains 14 residues. V trimming: 2 bases; J trimming: 7 bases; junction bases outside the gene matches: 1. Germline CDR1 and CDR2: MNHEY and SVGAGI. CDR3: CASSYRDRGEKLFF. Written as DNA, the CDR3 is TGTGCCAGCAGTTACCGGGACAGGGGTGAAAAACTGTTTTTT.

CDR3 nucleotide sequence: TGTGCCAGCAGCGTAGGGCGGGGGGACCTAGAGACCCAGTACTTC. Its protein product is CASSVGRGDLETQYF. This chain uses TRBV9 with TRBJ2-5; 8 nucleotides line up with TRBD2. The CDR3 covers 15 residues. The junction had 5 bases not matched to a gene; V was cut back by 0 bases and J by 4 bases. The V gene's germline CDR1 is SGDLS and CDR2 YYNGEE.

In its sample, this clonotype was seen a few times. Here the CDR3 DNA reads TGCGCCAGCGCTGGACAGAATAGATGGGATACGCAGTATTTT. Residues: CASAGQNRWDTQYF. The chain combines TRBV5-1 with TRBJ2-3; perhaps TRBD1 as D (6 bases). CDR3 length: 14 residues. Per germline, CDR1 SGHRS and CDR2 YFSETQ. V was pared by 7 bases and J by 6 bases, with 18 bases between.

The chain recombines TRBV6-2 or TRBV6-3 with TRBJ2-5; 9 bases fit TRBD2. Germline V CDR1 and CDR2: MNHEY, SVGEGT. V shed 6 bases and J 2 bases; nucleotides not matched to a gene: 7. The CDR3 is 15 residues long. CDR3 nucleotides: TGTGCCAGCAGAAAAAGCGGGGGGCGTCAAGAGACCCAGTACTTC. It specifies CASRKSGGRQETQYF.

The table lists this clonotype with a few counts. The genes are TRBV6-2 or TRBV6-3 and TRBJ2-3; 7 bases line up with TRBD2. Trimming took 6 bases from V and 6 from J; bases not matched to a gene: 12. The germline gives CDR1 MNHEY, CDR2 SVGEGT. The CDR3 totals 15 residues. In nucleotides, the CDR3 is TGTGCCAGCAGGACTACTAGCGTCACTTTCGATACGCAGTATTTT. It encodes CASRTTSVTFDTQYF.

This clonotype has a handful of counts. Here the CDR3 reads CSPRTLSTDTQYF. In DNA form, the CDR3 reads TGCAGCCCCAGGACTTTAAGCACAGATACGCAGTATTTT. The chain joins TRBV29-1 to TRBJ2-3; possibly TRBD2 for D (5 bases). The germline gives CDR1 SQVTM, CDR2 ANQGSEA. CDR3 length: 13 amino acids. The V and J ends lost 8 bases and 0 bases respectively, with 12 bases between them.

This chain connects TRBV5-4 to TRBJ2-7; TRBD1 is a possible D gene (6 bases). This CDR3 is built from 14 residues. Trimming removed 5 bases from V and 7 bases from J, with 19 bases in between. Germline V gives CDR1 SGHNT, CDR2 YYREEE (reference sequence). The CDR3 reads CASSSTGSQREQYF. CDR3 sequence (DNA): TGTGCCAGCAGTTCGACAGGTTCCCAACGGGAGCAGTACTTC.

There are a few counts of this clonotype. This rearrangement joins TRBV12-3 or TRBV12-4 to TRBJ2-1; D possibly uses TRBD1 or TRBD2 (5 bases each). The CDR3 has 16 amino acids. Trimming shortened V by 7 bases and J by 5 bases, and 21 bases separated the two germline ends. The CDR3 protein is CASKPPGTFLDNEQFF. Written as DNA, the CDR3 is TGTGCCAGCAAACCACCGGGGACGTTCCTAGACAATGAGCAGTTCTTC.

This clonotype appeared a few times. The chain uses TRBV29-1 and TRBJ2-1; 10 bases are a match to TRBD2. This CDR3 is built from 18 residues. V dropped 1 base and J dropped 0; count of bases not matched to a gene: 9. Germline values: CDR1 SQVTM, CDR2 ANQGSEA. The CDR3 sequence: CSVEGTSGQQSSYNEQFF. In DNA form, the CDR3 reads TGCAGCGTTGAAGGGACTAGCGGTCAACAGAGCTCCTACAATGAGCAGTTCTTC.

The chain couples TRBV5-1 to TRBJ2-1, with D perhaps matching TRBD1 (5 bases). Trimming stripped 7 bases from V and 0 bases from J, with 14 bases between. Germline V gene lookup returns CDR1 SGHRS and CDR2 YFSETQ. The CDR3 covers 15 residues. The CDR3 sequence is CASGIGDYSYNEQFF. In nucleotides, the CDR3 is TGCGCCAGCGGCATAGGGGATTACTCCTACAATGAGCAGTTCTTC. Combining the CDR3 with reference TRBV5-1 and TRBJ2-1 gives the whole variable domain KAGVTQTPRYLIKTRGQQVTLSCSPISGHRSVSWYQQTPGQGLQFLFEYFSETQRNKGNFPGRFSGRQFSNSRSEMNVSTLELGDSALYLCASGIGDYSYNEQFFGPGTRLTVL.

This clonotype has more than one count but fewer than ten. The genes are TRBV7-2 and TRBJ2-6; 8 bases align to TRBD1. Per the germline V gene, CDR1 is SGHTA and CDR2 is FQGNSA. This CDR3 has 22 amino acids. V lost 5 bases to trimming and J lost 0 bases; unmatched junction nucleotides: 21. The CDR3 protein is CASSTTIPHPGQALSGANVLTF. CDR3 bases: TGTGCCAGCAGCACCACTATCCCCCATCCGGGACAGGCCCTCTCTGGGGCCAACGTCCTGACTTTC.

The sample holds a few counts of this clonotype. The V call is TRBV20-1, the J call TRBJ2-2; D tentatively reads TRBD1 or TRBD2 (5 bases each). This CDR3 is 14 amino acids long. CDR1 and CDR2 (germline): DFQATT, SNEGSKA (reference sequence). V dropped 7 bases and J dropped 3 bases, with 15 bases sitting between them. The CDR3 is CSGGSGGDTGELFF. As DNA, the CDR3 is TGCAGTGGCGGGTCTGGGGGAGACACCGGGGAGCTGTTTTTT.

The chain uses TRBV20-1 and TRBJ2-1, with TRBD2 matching 10 bases. CDR1 and CDR2 from the germline V gene are DFQATT and SNEGSKA (reference sequence). This CDR3 contains 15 residues. V lost 6 bases to trimming and J lost 2 bases; unmatched junction nucleotides: 7. This CDR3 is CSAPEAGGPYNEQFF. Written as DNA, the CDR3 is TGCAGTGCCCCTGAAGCGGGAGGGCCCTACAATGAGCAGTTCTTC.

The V gene is TRBV19, the J gene TRBJ2-1; TRBD2 matches 9 bases. Germline V gives CDR1 LNHDA, CDR2 SQIVND (reference sequence). With 5 bases clipped from V and 15 bases from J, the junction kept 5 bases outside the gene matches. This CDR3 spans 11 amino acids. Here the CDR3 DNA reads TGTGCCAGTAGTGTGGCGGGAGGGCGGTTCTTC. Amino acid sequence: CASSVAGGRFF.